This TCR beta chain derives from a study of T cell responses to AZD1222 COVID-19 vaccine. Study observations and caveats: It should be noted that donors were predominantly white British and more often female, and clonal diversity was possibly underestimated. Vaccine-associated CD4 TCRs spanned spike, dominant at 160-218 and 743-854.

TCRdb keeps only in-frame clones here, not all; method: immunoSEQ multiplex PCR. This sample yields some 170,000 clones, of which 85% to 90% are seen a single time; approximately 4% belongs to the top ten. There are 16 residues in the CDR3. CDR1 is LNHDA, CDR2 SQIVND, per germline (reference sequence). V lost 4 bases and J lost 1, with 16 bases in between. As to this clone: Its specificity is not known.

This chain links TRBV19 with TRBJ1-1; D unresolved. This TCR came from an adult who received the MenACWY meningococcal vaccine as a control. This specimen consisted of peripheral blood, obtained 28 days after the second dose of the MenACWY control vaccine. The DNA of the CDR3 is TGTGCCAGTAGTACCACGCCCTGGGGTTCGAACACTGAAGCTTTCTTT. As protein: CASSTTPWGSNTEAFF. Filled out from reference TRBV19 and TRBJ1-1, the complete variable domain reads DGGITQSPKYLFRKEGQNVTLSCEQNLNHDAMYWYRQDPGQGLRLIYYSQIVNDFQKGDIAEGYSVSREKKESFPLTVTSAQKNPTAFYLCASSTTPWGSNTEAFFGQGTRLTVV.